These 2 T cell receptor beta chains share one sample of origin, sequenced in a study of T cell responses to AZD1222 COVID-19 vaccine. Here immunoSEQ multiplex PCR was the method, and the copy in TCRdb shows in-frame clones only, minus some. The sample lists 100,000 to 150,000 clones; around 87% were seen once. The sample was peripheral blood, taken on day 0 of AZD1222 vaccination. All receptors come from an adult in good health.

This chain connects TRBV5-4 to TRBJ2-4; TRBD1 might be the D (7 bases). V was cut by 2 bases and J by 1 base, with 10 bases left in between. The CDR3 consists of 15 residues. Germline assignment: CDR1 SGHNT and CDR2 YYREEE (reference sequence). The CDR3 is CASSFSGGAKNIQYF. DNA for the CDR3: TGTGCCAGCAGCTTTTCAGGGGGGGCCAAAAACATTCAGTACTTC.

V is TRBV4-2 and J is TRBJ1-1, with D unresolved. In germline, CDR1 is LGHNA, CDR2 YNFKEQ. The CDR3 extends over 13 amino acids. V was trimmed by 1 base and J by 1 base, leaving 4 bases between them. CDR3 DNA sequence: TGTGCCAGCAGCCAAGCCCGGAACACTGAAGCTTTCTTT. This translates into CASSQARNTEAFF.